This paragraph covers one T cell receptor (beta chain) sequence. What it recognizes is unknown. This specimen belongs to a study of cytomegalovirus exposure and HLA in healthy donors. General study findings and limits: TCR beta chains numbering some 160 were designated cytomegalovirus-associated.

Deletions cut 0 bases from V and 5 bases from J, with 8 bases between. The V gene's germline CDR1 is SGHNT and CDR2 YYREEE (reference sequence). The CDR3 is 13 residues long. Generated by immunoSEQ multiplex PCR, the TCRdb table keeps only in-frame clones and is missing some. The table records about 110,000 clones, 85% to 90% of them present only once. This receptor was obtained from a woman aged 25-40 years in good health and CMV-seropositive. Source material: PBMCs. The chain couples TRBV5-4 to TRBJ2-5; D may be TRBD1 (6 bases). CDR3 residues: CASSLGRGETQYF. Written as DNA, the CDR3 is TGTGCCAGCAGCTTGGGAAGGGGGGAGACCCAGTACTTC.